Listed below are T cell receptor beta chains from one sample, sequenced in a study of CD8 T cells in ankylosing spondylitis. TCRdb reprocessed the 5' RACE reads via MiXCR and lists one record per CDR3 protein. The sample includes 300,000 to 400,000 distinct CDR3 sequences, about 22% of them seen just once. The sample comprised blood, either unsorted or a sorted T cell fraction (not recorded which). These receptors were taken from a male donor with ankylosing spondylitis. CDR3s include the opening cysteine and the closing phenylalanine or tryptophan. Fields, in order: D gene, V gene, clone size, J gene, CDR3 DNA, CDR3 protein. A D gene is named only where the DNA matches it firmly. For some rows the clone size is stated as once, few or many, or as a class when expanded; others skip it.

D: NA; V: TRBV6-1; size: NA; J: TRBJ1-3; DNA: TGTGCCAGCAGTCTGGGTGATGTGGCTGGAAACACCATATATTTT; CDR3: CASSLGDVAGNTIYF
D: TRBD2; V: TRBV18; size: NA; J: TRBJ2-7; DNA: TGTGCCAGCTCCCCCGGACTAGCGGTTACCTACGAGCAGTACTTC; CDR3: CASSPGLAVTYEQYF
D: NA; V: TRBV3-1; size: NA; J: TRBJ2-7; DNA: TGTGCCAGCAGCCAGGGGACGTCCTCCTACGAGCAGTACTTC; CDR3: CASSQGTSSYEQYF
D: NA; V: TRBV7-3; size: NA; J: TRBJ2-1; DNA: TGTGCCAGCAGCTTACTTGGCGGGTCCTCGTCTGAGCAGTTCTTC; CDR3: CASSLLGGSSSEQFF
D: NA; V: TRBV9; size: few; J: TRBJ1-5; DNA: TGTGCCAGCAGCGTAGGAGGGGCGCCGAATCAGCCCCAGCATTTT; CDR3: CASSVGGAPNQPQHF
D: NA; V: TRBV5-1; size: NA; J: TRBJ2-1; DNA: TGCGCCAGCCGGATGGCGTATCGGAACAATGAGCAGTTCTTC; CDR3: CASRMAYRNNEQFF
D: NA; V: TRBV6-6; size: NA; J: TRBJ1-5; DNA: TGTGCCAGCAGTTACGATCAGCCCCAGCATTTT; CDR3: CASSYDQPQHF
D: TRBD1; V: TRBV6-1; size: NA; J: TRBJ1-5; DNA: TGTGCCAGCAGCCTTGACAGGGGTAGGCAGCCCCAGCATTTT; CDR3: CASSLDRGRQPQHF
D: NA; V: TRBV10-3; size: NA; J: TRBJ2-5; DNA: TGTGCCATCAGTGAGTCAAGAGGGGAAGAGACCCAGTACTTC; CDR3: CAISESRGEETQYF
D: NA; V: TRBV20-1; size: few; J: TRBJ2-7; DNA: TGCAGTGCCCGAAATCCGGGACGTTACGCCTACGAGCAGTACTTC; CDR3: CSARNPGRYAYEQYF
D: NA; V: TRBV7-2; size: few; J: TRBJ2-1; DNA: TGTGCCAGCAGCACGGGGCTCCATGATGAGCAGTTCTTC; CDR3: CASSTGLHDEQFF
D: TRBD2; V: TRBV29-1; size: many; J: TRBJ2-1; DNA: TGCAGCGTTGTACCTTGGACTAGCGGGAGCTCGGAGCAGTTCTTC; CDR3: CSVVPWTSGSSEQFF
D: TRBD1; V: TRBV29-1; size: many; J: TRBJ2-3; DNA: TGCAGCGTTGACCCGGCCGGACAGGGGAGCACAGATACGCAGTATTTT; CDR3: CSVDPAGQGSTDTQYF
D: TRBD1; V: TRBV12-3/TRBV12-4; size: few; J: TRBJ2-2; DNA: TGTGCCAGCAGTTTTGAGGAGACAGGGGCCGGGGAGCTGTTTTTT; CDR3: CASSFEETGAGELFF
D: NA; V: TRBV7-9; size: few; J: TRBJ2-3; DNA: TGTGCCAGCAGCTCACAGGGTGGGGATACGCAGTATTTT; CDR3: CASSSQGGDTQYF
D: TRBD1; V: TRBV29-1; size: many; J: TRBJ2-3; DNA: TGCAGCGGAGGACAGGGCAGCACAGATACGCAGTATTTT; CDR3: CSGGQGSTDTQYF
D: NA; V: TRBV5-1; size: few; J: TRBJ2-3; DNA: TGCGCCAGCAGCATCAGGACCGCGAGGGGCACAGATACGCAGTATTTT; CDR3: CASSIRTARGTDTQYF
D: NA; V: TRBV3-1; size: few; J: TRBJ2-5; DNA: TGTGCCAGCAGCCCAATCGGCCCGGTCGGGACCCAGTACTTC; CDR3: CASSPIGPVGTQYF
D: TRBD2; V: TRBV27; size: NA; J: TRBJ2-1; DNA: TGTGCCAGCAGTTCCACGAGGACTGGGGAGGGGAATGAGCAGTTCTTC; CDR3: CASSSTRTGEGNEQFF
D: TRBD2; V: TRBV20-1; size: NA; J: TRBJ2-5; DNA: TGCAGTGCGGTACTAGCGGAGCAAGAGACCCAGTACTTC; CDR3: CSAVLAEQETQYF
D: NA; V: TRBV3-1; size: NA; J: TRBJ2-3; DNA: TGTGCCAGCACGGGAAACCTACCAAACACAGATACGCAGTATTTT; CDR3: CASTGNLPNTDTQYF
D: TRBD1; V: TRBV5-1; size: NA; J: TRBJ2-1; DNA: TGCGCCAGCAGCCGACAGGGTCCTAGTTACAATGAGCAGTTCTTC; CDR3: CASSRQGPSYNEQFF
D: NA; V: TRBV18; size: NA; J: TRBJ2-2; DNA: TGTGCCAGCACACCGAGGGGAGCAGACGTCAGGGAGCTGTTTTTT; CDR3: CASTPRGADVRELFF
D: NA; V: TRBV6-1; size: NA; J: TRBJ2-7; DNA: TGTGCCAGCAGTAACGTCTACGAGCAGTACTTC; CDR3: CASSNVYEQYF
D: TRBD2; V: TRBV6-2/TRBV6-3; size: many; J: TRBJ2-1; DNA: TGTGCCAGCACACCCGTAGCGGGAGGGGAGGGTGAGCAGTTCTTC; CDR3: CASTPVAGGEGEQFF
D: NA; V: TRBV6-2/TRBV6-3; size: NA; J: TRBJ2-7; DNA: TGTGCCAGCAGTTTCGACCGGAGCTCCTACGAGCAGTACTTC; CDR3: CASSFDRSSYEQYF
D: NA; V: TRBV7-2; size: NA; J: TRBJ2-5; DNA: TGTGCCAGCAGCTTAGCGGCCAGTGTCCAAGAGACCCAGTACTTC; CDR3: CASSLAASVQETQYF
D: NA; V: TRBV7-9; size: NA; J: TRBJ2-5; DNA: TGTGCCAGCAGCTTCGGGGGTACAGGGAAAGAAGAGACCCAGTACTTC; CDR3: CASSFGGTGKEETQYF
D: NA; V: TRBV4-1; size: NA; J: TRBJ2-7; DNA: TGCGCCAGCAGCCAAAACCGGGACAAGGAATACGAGCAGTACTTC; CDR3: CASSQNRDKEYEQYF
D: TRBD2; V: TRBV20-1; size: NA; J: TRBJ2-3; DNA: TGCAGTGCTGCCGGGACTAGCGGGGATACGCAGTATTTT; CDR3: CSAAGTSGDTQYF
D: TRBD1; V: TRBV12-3/TRBV12-4; size: few; J: TRBJ2-7; DNA: TGTGCCACAGGGGCCTCGGGACAGGGACACGAGCAGTACTTC; CDR3: CATGASGQGHEQYF
D: NA; V: TRBV2; size: NA; J: TRBJ1-1; DNA: TGTGCCAGCAGCCTAAACGGACAATCGAACACTGAAGCTTTCTTT; CDR3: CASSLNGQSNTEAFF